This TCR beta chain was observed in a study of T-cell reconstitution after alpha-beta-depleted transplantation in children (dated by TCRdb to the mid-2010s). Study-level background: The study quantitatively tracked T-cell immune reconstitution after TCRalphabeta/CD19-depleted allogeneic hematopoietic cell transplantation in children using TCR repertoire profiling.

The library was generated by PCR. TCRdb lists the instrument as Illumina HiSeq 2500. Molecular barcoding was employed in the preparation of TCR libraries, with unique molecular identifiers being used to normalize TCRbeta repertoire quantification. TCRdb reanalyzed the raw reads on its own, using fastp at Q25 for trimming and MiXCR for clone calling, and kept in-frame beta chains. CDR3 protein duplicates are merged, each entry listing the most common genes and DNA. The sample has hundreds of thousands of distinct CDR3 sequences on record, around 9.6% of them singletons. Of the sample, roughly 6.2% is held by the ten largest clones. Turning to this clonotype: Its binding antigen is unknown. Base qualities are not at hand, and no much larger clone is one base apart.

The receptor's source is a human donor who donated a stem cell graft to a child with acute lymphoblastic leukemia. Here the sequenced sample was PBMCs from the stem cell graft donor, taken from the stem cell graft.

For the CDR3, the sequence is CASSTGQDGNTIYF. The sequenced DNA is TGTGCCAGCAGTACCGGACAGGACGGAAACACCATATATTTT. The V and J segments used are TRBV3-1 and TRBJ1-3, and 7 junction bases match TRBD1. Trimming removed 6 bases from V and 4 bases from J; the gene matches leave 6 bases unexplained. The CDR3 runs 14 amino acids, cysteine and phenylalanine included. The DNA shown is the 42-base CDR3, in frame from base 1. CDR1 LGHDT and CDR2 YNNKEL are derived from the germline V gene (reference sequence).